Below are 11 T cell receptor beta chains sequenced from a single sample in a study of blood T cell repertoires in COVID-19. The table came from immunoSEQ multiplex PCR; TCRdb's copy has only in-frame clones and leaves some out. There are 310,000 or so clones in the sample; approximately 90% occur only once, and just under 9% lies in the top ten. The sequenced sample was PBMCs or T cells enriched from blood (not recorded which). These receptors were obtained from a woman between 18 and 29 years old who had recovered from COVID-19.

Comment on this clone: Other DNA sequences in the sample encode the same CDR3. This chain links TRBV4-3 with TRBJ1-2; 12 bases are shared with TRBD1. This CDR3 has 13 amino acids. The germline gives CDR1 LGHNA, CDR2 YSLEER. V lost 4 bases and J lost 8; bases outside the gene matches: 2. This CDR3 is CASSPGQGAGYTF. The CDR3 nucleotides read TGCGCCAGCAGCCCGGGACAGGGGGCCGGCTACACCTTC.

The V gene is TRBV6-5, the J gene TRBJ2-1; the match to TRBD2 covers 9 bases. V gave up 0 bases and J gave up 5 bases; unmatched junction bases: 5. The CDR3 is 16 amino acids. The germline CDR1 and CDR2 sequences are MNHEY and SVGAGI. CDR3 sequence (DNA): TGTGCCAGCAGTTACTCAAGCGGGGGGACGAACAATGAGCAGTTCTTC. Its protein is CASSYSSGGTNNEQFF.

This clone was counted a few times. The chain employs TRBV5-1 and TRBJ1-2; no clear D. The CDR3 totals 14 residues. Looked up from germline, CDR1 is SGHRS and CDR2 is YFSETQ. The V end lost 1 base, the J end lost 4 bases, and 11 bases lay between the germline ends. The CDR3 loop reads CASSLTTLTYGYTF. CDR3 bases: TGCGCCAGCAGCTTGACGACACTCACCTATGGCTACACCTTC.

The chain combines TRBV6-5 with TRBJ1-6, with 9 bases that match TRBD1. CDR1 is MNHEY, CDR2 SVGAGI, per germline. J gave up 7 bases and V 7 bases, and 8 bases lay outside the gene matches. The CDR3 length is 15 residues. The CDR3 sequence: CASTGQGHFNSPLHF. Here the CDR3 DNA reads TGTGCCAGCACGGGACAGGGACATTTCAATTCACCCCTCCACTTT.

V usage is TRBV3-1 (or the pseudogene TRBV3-2) and J usage is TRBJ2-1, with 10 nucleotides matching TRBD2. The CDR3 contains 18 residues. V shed 1 base, J shed 2 bases, and the junction held 8 bases outside the gene matches. CDR1 and CDR2 from the germline V gene are LGHDT and YNNKEL (reference sequence). Written as DNA, the CDR3 is TGTGCCAGCAGCCAAGTTAGCGGGGGGCGTGGAACCTACAATGAGCAGTTCTTC. Protein sequence: CASSQVSGGRGTYNEQFF.

A single count supports this clone. This chain links TRBV4-3 with TRBJ2-1, with 11 bases identical to TRBD2. Trimming cost V 0 bases and J 10 bases; bases outside gene matches: 8. Germline V gene sequence: CDR1 LGHNA, CDR2 YSLEER. The CDR3 spans 16 residues. CDR3 coding DNA: TGCGCCAGCAGCCAAGATAGCGGGAGGGCGGGCGGCGAGCAGTTCTTC. Translating gives CASSQDSGRAGGEQFF.

This chain connects TRBV7-9 to TRBJ1-2; D unresolved. Trimming pared 11 bases from V and 7 bases from J, leaving 23 bases between. Germline-derived CDR1 and CDR2 are SEHNR and FQNEAQ (reference sequence). CDR3 length equals 14 residues. This CDR3 reads CAVSISGSPGGYTF. For the CDR3, the DNA is TGTGCCGTCTCGATTTCGGGGAGCCCGGGTGGCTACACCTTC. Looking up the rest from reference TRBV7-9 and TRBJ1-2 gives the full variable domain: DTGVSQNPRHKITKRGQNVTFRCDPISEHNRLYWYRQTLGQGPEFLTYFQNEAQLEKSRLLSDRFSAERPKGSFSTLEIQRTEQGDSAMYLCAVSISGSPGGYTFGSGTRLTVV.

V and J are TRBV7-2 and TRBJ2-5, with TRBD2 matching over 10 bases. CDR1 is SGHTA and CDR2 is FQGNSA in the germline V gene. The ends lost 7 bases at V and 4 bases at J; junction bases unmatched: 6. CDR3 length: 14 amino acids. CDR3 in amino acids: CASTPAGGRETQYF. The CDR3 nucleotides are TGTGCCAGCACCCCAGCGGGGGGGAGAGAGACCCAGTACTTC.

Concerning this clone itself: The identical CDR3 is also encoded by other nucleotide sequences in the sample. CDR3 region: CASSLTGANTEAFF. CDR3 nucleotide sequence: TGCGCCAGCAGCCTGACAGGAGCCAACACTGAAGCTTTCTTT. V gene TRBV5-1 combines with J gene TRBJ1-1; D may be TRBD1 (6 bases). This CDR3 contains 14 residues. Germline values: CDR1 SGHRS, CDR2 YFSETQ. V shed 4 bases and J shed 2 bases, with 12 bases lying between them.

In this sample, this clone turned up once. The CDR3 here is CASSFRLAGVYNEQFF. CDR3 coding DNA: TGTGCCAGCAGTTTTCGACTAGCGGGAGTCTACAATGAGCAGTTCTTC. This chain joins TRBV6-2 or TRBV6-3 and TRBJ2-1; 12 nucleotides line up with TRBD2. CDR1 MNHEY and CDR2 SVGEGT come from the germline V gene. The length of the CDR3 is 16 residues. With 4 bases clipped from V and 3 bases from J, the junction kept 4 bases outside the gene matches.

V usage is TRBV11-2 and J usage is TRBJ2-2; the match to TRBD1 covers 7 bases. The V segment lost 2 bases and the J segment 4 bases; nucleotides outside the gene matches: 4. CDR1 and CDR2 from the germline V gene are SGHAT and FQNNGV. This CDR3 contains 15 residues. For the CDR3, the DNA is TGTGCCAGCAGCTTACATCCAGGGGGCACCGGGGAGCTGTTTTTT. Translation: CASSLHPGGTGELFF.